Following are 3 T cell receptor beta chains from one sample sequenced in a study of cytomegalovirus exposure and HLA in healthy donors. Primers included in the PCR were 60 Vbeta and 13 Jbeta primers. Assay: immunoSEQ multiplex PCR; the TCRdb copy retains only in-frame clones and omits some. The table lists 80,000 to 100,000 clones, around 80% of them singletons. Input material: PBMCs. The source of these receptors is a man younger than 35 in good health and CMV-seropositive.

V usage is TRBV28 and J usage is TRBJ1-2; 9 nucleotides align to TRBD1. Germline CDR1 MDHEN, CDR2 SYDVKM. The CDR3 extends over 15 amino acids. Trimming at V came to 5 bases and at J to 3 bases, leaving 7 bases not matched to a gene. The CDR3 reads CASSRFTGGDYGYTF. Written as DNA, the CDR3 is TGTGCCAGCAGTCGGTTTACAGGGGGCGACTATGGCTACACCTTC.

The chain recombines TRBV1 with TRBJ1-2; the D segment call TRBD1 is taken from the table without a DNA check. TRBV1 is classified as a pseudogene. The CDR3 runs 16 residues. The CDR3 nucleotides are TGCACCAGCAGCCAAGTCCCCGGGACAAGAGACTATGGCTACACCTTC. As protein: CTSSQVPGTRDYGYTF.

The chain carries TRBV5-6 and TRBJ2-7, with D unclear. The CDR3 contains 14 residues. The ends were cut back, 2 bases at V and 2 bases at J, with 11 bases in the middle. Per the germline V gene, CDR1 is SGHDT and CDR2 is YYEEEE. CDR3 amino acids: CASSFEVYPYEQYF. The DNA for the CDR3 is TGTGCCAGCAGCTTCGAGGTGTATCCCTACGAGCAGTACTTC.